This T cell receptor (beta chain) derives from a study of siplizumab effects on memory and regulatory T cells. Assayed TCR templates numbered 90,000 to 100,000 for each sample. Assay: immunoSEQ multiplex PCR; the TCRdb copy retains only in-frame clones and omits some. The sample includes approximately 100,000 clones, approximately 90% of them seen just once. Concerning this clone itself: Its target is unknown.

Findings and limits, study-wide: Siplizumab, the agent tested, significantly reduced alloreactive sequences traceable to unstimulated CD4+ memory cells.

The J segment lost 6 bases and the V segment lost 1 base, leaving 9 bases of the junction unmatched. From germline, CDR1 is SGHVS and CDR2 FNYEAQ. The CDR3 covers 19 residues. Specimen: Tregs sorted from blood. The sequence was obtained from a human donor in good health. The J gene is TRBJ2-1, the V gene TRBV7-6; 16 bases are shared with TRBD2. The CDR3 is CASSLEPGLAGGPPNEQFF. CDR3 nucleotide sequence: TGTGCCAGCAGCTTAGAACCGGGACTAGCGGGAGGGCCTCCCAATGAGCAGTTCTTC.